This T cell receptor (beta chain) was captured in a study of cytomegalovirus exposure and HLA in healthy donors. Primers included in the PCR were 60 Vbeta and 13 Jbeta primers. TCRdb's table, derived via immunoSEQ multiplex PCR, lists solely in-frame clones and lacks some. The sample lists around 150,000 clones, over 60% occurring once. This CDR3 contains 15 residues. CDR1 and CDR2 from the germline V gene are MNHEY and SVGAGI. After removal of 5 bases from V and 4 bases from J, the junction contained 9 bases not matched to a gene. The chain combines TRBV6-5 with TRBJ1-1; TRBD1 aligns across 8 bases. Sequencing was performed on PBMCs. The receptor's source is a man in his fifties or sixties in good health and CMV-seropositive. The CDR3: CASSIDIRGPTEAFF. In nucleotides, the CDR3 is TGTGCCAGCAGTATAGATATCAGGGGGCCCACTGAAGCTTTCTTT.